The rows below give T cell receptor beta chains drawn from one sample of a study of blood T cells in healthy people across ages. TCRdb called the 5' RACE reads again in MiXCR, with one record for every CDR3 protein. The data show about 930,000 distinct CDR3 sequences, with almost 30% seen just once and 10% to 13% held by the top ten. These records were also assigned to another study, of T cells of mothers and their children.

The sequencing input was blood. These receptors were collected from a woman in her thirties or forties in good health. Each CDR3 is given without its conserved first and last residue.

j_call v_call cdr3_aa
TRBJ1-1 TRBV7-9 ASSQGAFTEAF
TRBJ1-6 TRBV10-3 AISEGGRFGNSPLH
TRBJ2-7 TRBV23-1 ASSQIRASGNYEQY
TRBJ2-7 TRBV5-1 ASSCTRDRGIYEQY
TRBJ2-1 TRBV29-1 SVDAALGVNEQF
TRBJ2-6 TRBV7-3 ASSFGGTGANVLT
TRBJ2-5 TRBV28 ASTPIAYQETQY
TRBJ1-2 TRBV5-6 ASSFNSQGWDGYT
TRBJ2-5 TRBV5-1 ASSPLSGQGGETQY
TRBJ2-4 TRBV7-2 ASSLGLNRYNEQY
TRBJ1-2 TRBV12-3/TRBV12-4 ASSLGQGAGNYGYT
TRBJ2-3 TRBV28 ASSLIQGLITDTQY
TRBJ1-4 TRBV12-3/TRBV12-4 ASRQTGGGNEKLF
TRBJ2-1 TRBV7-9 ASSFDRAMDEQF
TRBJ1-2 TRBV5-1 ASSRLFTYSEGYT
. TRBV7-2 ASIKGVGETQY
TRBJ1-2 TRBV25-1 ASSWESAEKLSYGYT
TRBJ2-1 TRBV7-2 ASSTIWDTSYNEQF
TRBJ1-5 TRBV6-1 ASVQATEGRANQPQH
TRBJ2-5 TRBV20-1 SARGGSTETQY
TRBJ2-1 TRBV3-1 ASSQGNPVSYNEQF
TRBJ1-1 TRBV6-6 ASSYREGAF
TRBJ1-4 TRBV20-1 SARDGAGNEKLF
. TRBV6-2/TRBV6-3 ASSYGTGFYNEQY
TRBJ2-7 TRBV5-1 ASSLGVASGSEQY
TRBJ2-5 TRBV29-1 SVDAGAWETQY
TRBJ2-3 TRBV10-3 AIQGSLVDTQY
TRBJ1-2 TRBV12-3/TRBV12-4 ASSPGTYGHT
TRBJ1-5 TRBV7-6 ASSPQENQPQH
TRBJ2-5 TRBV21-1 ASSKRGDATNWHQETQY
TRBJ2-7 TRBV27 ASSLRRDGVAEQY
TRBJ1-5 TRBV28 ASSHDRAYQPQH
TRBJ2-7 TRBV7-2 ASSLSAGDPYEQY
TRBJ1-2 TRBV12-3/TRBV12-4 ASSLSGFGGYT
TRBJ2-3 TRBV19 ASSMPRGSATQY
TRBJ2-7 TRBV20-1 SASGLADHSYEQY
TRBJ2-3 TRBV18 VSSPPSGQGTDTQY
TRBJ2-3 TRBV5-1 ASSLSPSGGADTQY
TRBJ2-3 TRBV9 ASGPTDTQY
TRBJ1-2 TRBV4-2 ASIPWTGVNYGYT
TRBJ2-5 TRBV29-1 SVGLAGRNRETQY
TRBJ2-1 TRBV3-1 ASSQTNYNEQF
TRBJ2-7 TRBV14 ASSQRSVGSEQY
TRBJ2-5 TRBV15 ATSRDWGAGETQY
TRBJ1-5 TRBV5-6 ASSAGTGVGQPQH
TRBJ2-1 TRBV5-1 ASSLDIASGSNEQF
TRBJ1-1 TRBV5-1 ASSLGNNRGHQEAF
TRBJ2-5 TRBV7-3 ASSRDRDQETQY
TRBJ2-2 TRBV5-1 ASSLTRSSTGELF
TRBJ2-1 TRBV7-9 ASSTGTSYNEQF
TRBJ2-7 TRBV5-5 ASSPALGFAHEQY
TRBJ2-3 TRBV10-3 AIRGEGTDTQY
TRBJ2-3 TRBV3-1 ASSQGGLASPDTQY
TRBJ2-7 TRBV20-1 SARVRQLSYEQY
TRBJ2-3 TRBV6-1 ASSPHRDPTDTQY
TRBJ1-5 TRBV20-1 SARGDRAAQPQH
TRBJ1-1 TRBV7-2 ASSIRTGGRGTEAF
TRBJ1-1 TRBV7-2 ASSLQGQNTEAF
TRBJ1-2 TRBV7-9 ASTQGKHGYT
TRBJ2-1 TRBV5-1 ASSSLGLEQF